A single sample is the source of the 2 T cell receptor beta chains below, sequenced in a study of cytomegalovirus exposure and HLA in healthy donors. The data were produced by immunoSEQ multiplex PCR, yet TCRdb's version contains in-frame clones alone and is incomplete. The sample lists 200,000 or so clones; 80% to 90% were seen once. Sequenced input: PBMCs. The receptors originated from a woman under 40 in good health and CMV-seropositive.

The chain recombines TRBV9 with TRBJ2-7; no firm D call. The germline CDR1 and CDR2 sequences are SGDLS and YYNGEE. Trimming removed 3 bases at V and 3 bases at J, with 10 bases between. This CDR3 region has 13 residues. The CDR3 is CASSGLVDYEQYF. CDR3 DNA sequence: TGTGCCAGCAGCGGCCTAGTGGACTACGAGCAGTACTTC.

The chain's CDR3 is CASEGPREDTEAFF. The CDR3 DNA reads as TGTGCCTCCGAAGGGCCCAGGGAGGACACTGAAGCTTTCTTT. This rearrangement joins TRBV2 to TRBJ1-1; possible D gene TRBD1, 5 bases. The CDR3 has 14 amino acids. V was shortened by 11 bases and J by 3 bases, with 19 bases between the two germline ends. Germline V gene data show CDR1 as SNHLY and CDR2 as FYNNEI.